This T cell receptor beta chain was sequenced in a study of beta chain features in type 1 diabetes. Study-wide results and limits: Naive, central memory and Treg TCRB repertoires seemed to resemble each other more closely in patients than they did in healthy donors.

The length of the CDR3 is 16 residues. CDR1 and CDR2 (germline): SGHAT, FQNNGV. V gave up 2 bases and J gave up 5 bases, with 15 bases separating them. The sequenced template was cDNA made from the entire isolated RNA. Measured with immunoSEQ multiplex PCR; TCRdb has only the in-frame clones, and not every one. The sample lists under 950,000 clones, around a sixth occurring once. CD4+ naive, central memory, regulatory and stem cell-like memory subsets were isolated by sorting on CD45RO/CCR7/CD25/CD127/CD95/CD27. There are a few counts of this clone. Its antigen is unidentified. Source material: naive CD4+ T cells from blood. The genes are TRBV11-2 and TRBJ2-2; TRBD1 might be the D (6 bases). The TCR comes from a woman aged 18-29 years in good health. In DNA form, the CDR3 reads TGTGCCAGCAGCTTATTCCAGGGGCGAGGGACCGGGGAGCTGTTTTTT. This sequence encodes CASSLFQGRGTGELFF.